One and the same sample provided the 14 T cell receptor beta chains below, sequenced in a study of OX40 agonist ivuxolimab in advanced cancers. Clones were read by immunoSEQ multiplex PCR, and TCRdb kept only the in-frame ones, dropping some. The table has tens of thousands of clones, more than 75% seen once. The sample in question was CD4+ or CD8+ T cells sorted from blood, obtained in a trial of the OX40 agonist ivuxolimab. The source of these receptors is an adult with an advanced solid tumor such as melanoma, head and neck, liver or kidney cancer.

The chain carries TRBV9 and TRBJ2-7, with 11 bases fitting TRBD1. CDR1 and CDR2 (germline): SGDLS, YYNGEE. The length of the CDR3 is 14 residues. V dropped 4 bases and J dropped 5; count of bases not matched to a gene: 5. The CDR3 coding sequence is TGTGCCAGCAGCCCACGGACAGGGGGCGACGAGCAGTACTTC. As protein: CASSPRTGGDEQYF.

The rearrangement uses TRBV4-3 and TRBJ2-1; D is unresolved. V dropped 2 bases and J dropped 0 bases, with 8 bases sitting between them. This CDR3 has 15 amino acids. The V gene's germline CDR1 is LGHNA and CDR2 YSLEER. The CDR3 spells CASSQIRSSYNEQFF. CDR3 sequence (DNA): TGCGCCAGCAGCCAAATTAGATCCTCCTACAATGAGCAGTTCTTC.

This sequence joins TRBV7-9 and TRBJ2-7; possible D gene TRBD2, 5 bases. Per germline, CDR1 SEHNR and CDR2 FQNEAQ (reference sequence). The CDR3 has 16 residues. The V and J ends lost 1 base and 4 bases respectively, with 17 bases between them. CDR3 protein: CASSLEGPPGWYEQYF. The CDR3 DNA reads as TGTGCCAGCAGCTTAGAAGGGCCCCCGGGGTGGTACGAGCAGTACTTC.

V usage is TRBV14 and J usage is TRBJ1-3; no definite D call. Trimming shortened V by 1 base and J by 0 bases, and 10 bases separated the two germline ends. This CDR3 region has 16 residues. Germline V gives CDR1 SGHDN, CDR2 FVKESK. Here the CDR3 DNA reads TGTGCCAGCAGCCAAGTAAAGATGAGCTCTGGAAACACCATATATTTT. It specifies CASSQVKMSSGNTIYF.

This chain connects TRBV12-5 to TRBJ1-1; the match to TRBD1 covers 7 bases. This CDR3 is built from 14 residues. Germline V gene sequence: CDR1 LGHNT, CDR2 FRNRAP. With V trimmed by 11 bases and J by 0 bases, 9 bases remained unmatched. The CDR3 DNA follows: TGTGCTTCACGCCCGGGACAGATGAACACTGAAGCTTTCTTT. Translation gives CASRPGQMNTEAFF.

The chain is built from TRBV6-5 and TRBJ2-7, with a tentative D call TRBD2 (6 bases). This CDR3 is built from 15 residues. The germline CDR1 and CDR2 sequences are MNHEY and SVGAGI. V lost 0 bases and J 3 bases, leaving 12 bases between the germline ends. The CDR3 bases are TGTGCCAGCAGTTACTCGGGACTCGGCGACTACGAGCAGTACTTC. This codes for CASSYSGLGDYEQYF.

The chain employs TRBV27 and TRBJ2-3; 8 bases match TRBD2. After removal of 6 bases from V and 6 bases from J, the junction contained 8 bases not matched to a gene. The CDR3 extends over 14 amino acids. Germline lookup yields CDR1 MNHEY and CDR2 SMNVEV (reference sequence). The CDR3 nucleotides read TGTGCCAGCAGCCATCTAGCGGGTGTCGATACGCAGTATTTT. Protein: CASSHLAGVDTQYF.

This sequence joins TRBV11-2 and TRBJ2-7; unclear D gene. The germline gives CDR1 SGHAT, CDR2 FQNNGV. Trimming took off 2 bases at V and 7 bases at J, with 9 bases between the two ends. This CDR3 comprises 12 residues. The CDR3 region has the DNA TGTGCCAGCAGCTTAAATCCCCAGGAGCAGTACTTC. This encodes CASSLNPQEQYF.

This clone was observed a single time. The chain employs TRBV27 and TRBJ2-7; D is unclear. CDR1 and CDR2 from the germline V gene are MNHEY and SMNVEV (reference sequence). The CDR3 sequence is 14 residues long. V was shortened by 2 bases and J by 1 base, with 9 bases between the two germline ends. The DNA for the CDR3 is TGTGCCAGCAGTTTAGCCCGAGCGTCCTACGAGCAGTACTTC. It translates to CASSLARASYEQYF.

The chain links TRBV4-3 to TRBJ2-7; 9 bases are a match to TRBD1. The CDR3 length is 15 residues. The J segment lost 5 bases and the V segment lost 2 bases, leaving 7 bases of the junction unmatched. CDR1 is LGHNA and CDR2 is YSLEER in the germline V gene. The DNA of the CDR3 is TGCGCCAGCAGCCAATCCGGGACAGGGTTCAACGAGCAGTACTTC. Its protein is CASSQSGTGFNEQYF.

In this sample, this clone turned up once. The gene calls are TRBV10-3 and TRBJ2-5; D unclear. Deletions cut 6 bases from V and 5 bases from J, with 7 bases between. Germline V CDR1 and CDR2: ENHRY, SYGVKD. The CDR3 contains 11 residues. The CDR3, as DNA: TGTGCCATCAGGGGTCGGGAGACCCAGTACTTC. It encodes CAIRGRETQYF.

The chain recombines TRBV27 with TRBJ2-7; D gene ambiguous. Trimming shortened V by 8 bases and J by 0 bases, and 11 bases separated the two germline ends. The CDR3 contains 13 residues. Germline-derived CDR1 and CDR2 are MNHEY and SMNVEV (reference sequence). CDR3 protein: CASGPIISYEQYF. The CDR3 nucleotides are TGTGCCAGCGGACCGATAATCTCCTACGAGCAGTACTTC.

The count of this clone is one. The CDR3 DNA sequence: TGCGCCAGCGGGGTGGGTAGCGGGAGTCCAGCAGATACGCAGTATTTT. It is translated as CASGVGSGSPADTQYF. The chain has TRBV4-3 and TRBJ2-3, with TRBD2 matching 9 bases. Germline V lookup: CDR1 LGHNA, CDR2 YSLEER. CDR3 length equals 16 residues. V lost 8 bases, J lost 4 bases, and 13 bases stayed unmatched.

The rearrangement joins TRBV27 to TRBJ2-5; unclear D gene. Between the trimmed V and J ends, which lost 2 bases and 4 bases, there was a span of 2 bases. The CDR3 covers 11 residues. Germline CDR1 MNHEY, CDR2 SMNVEV (reference sequence). CDR3 coding DNA: TGTGCCAGCAGTTTAGGAGAGACCCAGTACTTC. It is translated as CASSLGETQYF.